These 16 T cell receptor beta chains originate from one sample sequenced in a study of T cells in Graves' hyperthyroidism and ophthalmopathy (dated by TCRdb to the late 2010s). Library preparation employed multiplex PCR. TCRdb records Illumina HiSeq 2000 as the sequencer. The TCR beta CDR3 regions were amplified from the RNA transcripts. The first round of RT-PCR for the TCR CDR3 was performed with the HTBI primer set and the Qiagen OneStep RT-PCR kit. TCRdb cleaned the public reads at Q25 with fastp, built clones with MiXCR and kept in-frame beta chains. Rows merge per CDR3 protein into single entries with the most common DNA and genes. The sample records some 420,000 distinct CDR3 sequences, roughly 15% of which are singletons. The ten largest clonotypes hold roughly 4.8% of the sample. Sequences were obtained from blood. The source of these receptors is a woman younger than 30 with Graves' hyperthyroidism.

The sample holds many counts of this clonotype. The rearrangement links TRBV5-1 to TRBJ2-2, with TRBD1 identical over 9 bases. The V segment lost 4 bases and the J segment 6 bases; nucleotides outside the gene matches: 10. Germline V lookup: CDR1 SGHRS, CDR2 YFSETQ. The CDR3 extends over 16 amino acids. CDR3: CASSVGQGQVPGELFF. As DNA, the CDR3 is TGCGCCAGCAGCGTGGGACAGGGACAGGTTCCCGGGGAGCTGTTTTTT.

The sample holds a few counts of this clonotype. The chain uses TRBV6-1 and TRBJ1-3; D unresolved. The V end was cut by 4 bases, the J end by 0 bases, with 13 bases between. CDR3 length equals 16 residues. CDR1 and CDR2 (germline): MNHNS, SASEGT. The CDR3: CASSAPGTFSGNTIYF. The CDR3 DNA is TGTGCCAGCAGTGCTCCGGGTACGTTCTCTGGAAACACCATATATTTT.

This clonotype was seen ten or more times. The CDR3 DNA follows: TGCGCCAGCAGTGAGAAAAAGTGGCAGGGGATCTTCAATGAGCAGTTCTTC. Protein product: CASSEKKWQGIFNEQFF. V and J are TRBV10-1 and TRBJ2-1; TRBD1 is a possible D gene (6 bases). CDR1 and CDR2 from the germline V gene are WNHNN and SYGVQD (reference sequence). The CDR3 extends over 17 amino acids. Trimming stripped 2 bases from V and 6 bases from J, with 20 bases between.

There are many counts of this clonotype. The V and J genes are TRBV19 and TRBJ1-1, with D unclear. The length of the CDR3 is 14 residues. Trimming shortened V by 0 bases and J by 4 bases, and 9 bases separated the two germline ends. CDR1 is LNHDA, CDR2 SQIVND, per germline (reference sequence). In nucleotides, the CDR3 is TGTGCCAGTAGTATAGATTCCCGGATCACTGAAGCTTTCTTT. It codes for CASSIDSRITEAFF.

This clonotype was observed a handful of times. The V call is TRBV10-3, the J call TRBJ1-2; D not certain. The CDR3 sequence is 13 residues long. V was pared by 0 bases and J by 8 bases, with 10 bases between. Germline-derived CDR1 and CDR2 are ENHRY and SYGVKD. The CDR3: CAISESILGGYTF. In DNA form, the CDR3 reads TGTGCCATCAGTGAGTCGATCTTGGGGGGCTACACCTTC.

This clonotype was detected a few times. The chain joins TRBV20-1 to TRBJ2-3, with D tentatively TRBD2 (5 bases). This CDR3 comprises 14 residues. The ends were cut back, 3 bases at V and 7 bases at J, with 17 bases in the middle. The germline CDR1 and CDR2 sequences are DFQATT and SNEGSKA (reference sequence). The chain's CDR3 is CSASRAADPNTQYF. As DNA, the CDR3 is TGCAGTGCTAGTCGAGCGGCAGACCCAAATACGCAGTATTTT.

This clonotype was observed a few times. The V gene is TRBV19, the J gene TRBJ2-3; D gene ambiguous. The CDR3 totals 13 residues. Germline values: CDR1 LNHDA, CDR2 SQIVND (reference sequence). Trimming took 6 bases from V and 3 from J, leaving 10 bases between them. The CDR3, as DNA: TGTGCCAGTAGCGGCAGGATGACAGATACGCAGTATTTT. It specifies CASSGRMTDTQYF.

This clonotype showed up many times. The CDR3 is CSVRRGLEKTQYF. CDR3 bases: TGCAGCGTCCGCAGGGGGCTTGAAAAGACCCAGTACTTC. The chain combines TRBV29-1 with TRBJ2-5, with TRBD1 matching 8 bases. The CDR3 runs 13 residues. Germline assignment: CDR1 SQVTM and CDR2 ANQGSEA. The ends lost 6 bases at V and 6 bases at J; junction bases unmatched: 9.

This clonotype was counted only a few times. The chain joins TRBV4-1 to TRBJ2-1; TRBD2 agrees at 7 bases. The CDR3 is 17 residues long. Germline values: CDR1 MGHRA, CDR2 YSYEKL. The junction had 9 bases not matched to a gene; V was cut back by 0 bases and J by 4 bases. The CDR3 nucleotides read TGCGCCAGCAGCCAAGATTCGAGCGGGGAATCATACAATGAGCAGTTCTTC. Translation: CASSQDSSGESYNEQFF.

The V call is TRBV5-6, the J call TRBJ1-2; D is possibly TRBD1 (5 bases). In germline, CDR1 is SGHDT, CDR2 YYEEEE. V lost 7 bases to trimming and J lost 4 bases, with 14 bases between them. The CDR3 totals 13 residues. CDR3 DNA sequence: TGTGCCAGCGCAGCTACGGGGGGCTATGGCTACACCTTC. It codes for CASAATGGYGYTF.

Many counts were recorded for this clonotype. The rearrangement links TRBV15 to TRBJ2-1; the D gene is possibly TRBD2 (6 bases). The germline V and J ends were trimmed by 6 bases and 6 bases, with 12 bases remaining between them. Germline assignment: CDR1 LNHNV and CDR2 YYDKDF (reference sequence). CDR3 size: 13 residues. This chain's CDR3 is CATRGGGPNEQFF. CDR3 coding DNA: TGTGCCACCAGGGGGGGAGGTCCCAATGAGCAGTTCTTC.

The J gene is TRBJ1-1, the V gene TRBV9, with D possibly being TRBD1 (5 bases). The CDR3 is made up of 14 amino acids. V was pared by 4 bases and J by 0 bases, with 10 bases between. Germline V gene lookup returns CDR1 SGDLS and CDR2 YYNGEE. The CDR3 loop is CASSPGLVNTEAFF. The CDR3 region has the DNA TGTGCCAGCAGCCCGGGACTGGTGAACACTGAAGCTTTCTTT.

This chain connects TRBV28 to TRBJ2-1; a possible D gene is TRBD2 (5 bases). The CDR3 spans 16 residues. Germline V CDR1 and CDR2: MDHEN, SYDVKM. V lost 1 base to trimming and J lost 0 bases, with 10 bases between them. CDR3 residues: CASSLFAGNSYNEQFF. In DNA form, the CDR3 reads TGTGCCAGCAGTTTATTCGCCGGGAACTCCTACAATGAGCAGTTCTTC.

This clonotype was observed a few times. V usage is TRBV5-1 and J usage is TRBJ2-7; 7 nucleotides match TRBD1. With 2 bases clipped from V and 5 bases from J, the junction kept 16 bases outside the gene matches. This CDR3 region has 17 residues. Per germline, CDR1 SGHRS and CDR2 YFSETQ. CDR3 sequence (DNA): TGCGCCAGCAGCTTAAACAGGGGATTGGTCCCTGACGACGAGCAGTACTTC. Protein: CASSLNRGLVPDDEQYF.

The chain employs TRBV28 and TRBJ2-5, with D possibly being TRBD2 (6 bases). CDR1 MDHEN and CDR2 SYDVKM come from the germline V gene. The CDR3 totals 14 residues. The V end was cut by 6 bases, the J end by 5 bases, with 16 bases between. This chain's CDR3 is CASSHIRTIETQYF. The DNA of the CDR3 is TGTGCCAGCAGCCATATACGGACTATTGAGACCCAGTACTTC.

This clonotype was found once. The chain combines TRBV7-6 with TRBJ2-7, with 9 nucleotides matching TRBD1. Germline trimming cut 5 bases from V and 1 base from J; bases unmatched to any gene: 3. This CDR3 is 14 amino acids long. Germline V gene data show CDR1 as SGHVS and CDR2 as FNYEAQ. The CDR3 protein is CASSRDRESYEQYF. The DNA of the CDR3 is TGTGCCAGCAGCCGGGACAGGGAGTCCTACGAGCAGTACTTC.